Below, 7 T cell receptor beta chains from the same sample are listed, as sequenced in a study of blood T cell repertoires in COVID-19. TCRdb keeps only in-frame clones here, not all; method: immunoSEQ multiplex PCR. This sample has roughly 280,000 clones; about 85% occur once, and the top ten carry 3.6%. Specimen: peripheral blood. The receptors originated from a man in his late teens or twenties with active or convalescent COVID-19.

The chain uses TRBV4-1 and TRBJ1-4, with 7 bases lining up with TRBD1. The germline CDR1 and CDR2 sequences are MGHRA and YSYEKL. Losses at the gene ends were 1 base for V and 5 bases for J; bases not matched to a gene: 13. CDR3 size: 18 residues. CDR3 sequence (DNA): TGCGCCAGCAGCCAAGTGAGGGGGCCCACCGGAGGGAATGAAAAACTGTTTTTT. Translated: CASSQVRGPTGGNEKLFF.

V is TRBV27 and J is TRBJ2-1, with 11 bases aligning to TRBD2. The germline CDR1 and CDR2 sequences are MNHEY and SMNVEV (reference sequence). CDR3 size: 15 residues. Losses at the gene ends were 7 bases for V and 4 bases for J; bases not matched to a gene: 6. The DNA of the CDR3 is TGTGCCAGCACCGTAGCGGGAGGGTTATACAATGAGCAGTTCTTC. Protein sequence: CASTVAGGLYNEQFF.

This chain connects TRBV5-1 to TRBJ2-3, with a tentative D call TRBD1 (5 bases). The V gene's germline CDR1 is SGHRS and CDR2 YFSETQ. The CDR3 extends over 15 amino acids. The V end lost 2 bases, the J end lost 3 bases, and 13 bases lay between the germline ends. CDR3 coding DNA: TGCGCCAGCAGCTTTTTTGGTGACAGAACAGATACGCAGTATTTT. Its protein is CASSFFGDRTDTQYF.

V and J are TRBV7-2 and TRBJ1-5; no reliable D call. The CDR3 length is 15 residues. Trimming left V 2 bases short and J 6 bases short, with 14 bases between. The V gene's germline CDR1 is SGHTA and CDR2 FQGNSA. The chain's CDR3 is CASSLSTVSGQPQHF. For the CDR3, the DNA is TGTGCCAGCAGCTTAAGTACGGTTTCGGGTCAGCCCCAGCATTTT.

The chain has TRBV19 and TRBJ2-2, with D maybe TRBD2 (6 bases). Germline values: CDR1 LNHDA, CDR2 SQIVND (reference sequence). Trimming took 7 bases from V and 4 from J, leaving 16 bases between them. The CDR3 is 15 residues long. As DNA, the CDR3 is TGTGCCAGTACCGCGGGAAGCGGGCTCACCGGGGAGCTGTTTTTT. The encoded protein is CASTAGSGLTGELFF.

The chain has TRBV28 and TRBJ2-1; a weak D match, TRBD2 (7 bases). V lost 2 bases and J lost 6, with 17 bases in between. The germline V gene has CDR1 MDHEN and CDR2 SYDVKM. The CDR3 covers 16 residues. CDR3 bases: TGTGCCAGCAGTTTAGGGTGGGCGGGGGCAAGCAATGAGCAGTTCTTC. Encoded protein: CASSLGWAGASNEQFF. Using reference TRBV28 and TRBJ2-1 for the parts outside the CDR3, the full variable domain is DVKVTQSSRYLVKRTGEKVFLECVQDMDHENMFWYRQDPGLGLRLIYFSYDVKMKEKGDIPEGYSVSREKKERFSLILESASTNQTSMYLCASSLGWAGASNEQFFGPGTRLTVL.

This chain uses TRBV28 with TRBJ2-2; 10 bases are shared with TRBD2. The CDR3 is 16 amino acids. Germline V CDR1 and CDR2: MDHEN, SYDVKM. V lost 7 bases, J lost 1 base, and 6 bases stayed unmatched. The CDR3 DNA follows: TGTGCCAGCAATCCAGCGGGAGGGCTGAACACCGGGGAGCTGTTTTTT. It yields the protein CASNPAGGLNTGELFF.